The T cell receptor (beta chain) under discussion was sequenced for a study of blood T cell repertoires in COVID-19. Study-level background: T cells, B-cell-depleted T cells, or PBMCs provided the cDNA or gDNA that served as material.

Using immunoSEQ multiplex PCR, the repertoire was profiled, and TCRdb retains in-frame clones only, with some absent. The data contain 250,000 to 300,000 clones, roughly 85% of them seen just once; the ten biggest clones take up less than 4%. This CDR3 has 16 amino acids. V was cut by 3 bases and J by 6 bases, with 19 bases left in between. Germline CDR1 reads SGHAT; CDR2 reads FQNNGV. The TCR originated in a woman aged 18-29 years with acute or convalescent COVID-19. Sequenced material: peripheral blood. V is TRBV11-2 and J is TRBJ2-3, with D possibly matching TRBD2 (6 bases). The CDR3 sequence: CASSFRGRWDLDTQYF. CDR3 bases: TGTGCCAGCAGCTTTCGGGGGAGGTGGGACCTGGATACGCAGTATTTT. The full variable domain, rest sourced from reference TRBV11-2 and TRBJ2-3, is EAGVAQSPRYKIIEKRQSVAFWCNPISGHATLYWYQQILGQGPKLLIQFQNNGVVDDSQLPKDRFSAERLKGVDSTLKIQPAKLEDSAVYLCASSFRGRWDLDTQYFGPGTRLTVL.